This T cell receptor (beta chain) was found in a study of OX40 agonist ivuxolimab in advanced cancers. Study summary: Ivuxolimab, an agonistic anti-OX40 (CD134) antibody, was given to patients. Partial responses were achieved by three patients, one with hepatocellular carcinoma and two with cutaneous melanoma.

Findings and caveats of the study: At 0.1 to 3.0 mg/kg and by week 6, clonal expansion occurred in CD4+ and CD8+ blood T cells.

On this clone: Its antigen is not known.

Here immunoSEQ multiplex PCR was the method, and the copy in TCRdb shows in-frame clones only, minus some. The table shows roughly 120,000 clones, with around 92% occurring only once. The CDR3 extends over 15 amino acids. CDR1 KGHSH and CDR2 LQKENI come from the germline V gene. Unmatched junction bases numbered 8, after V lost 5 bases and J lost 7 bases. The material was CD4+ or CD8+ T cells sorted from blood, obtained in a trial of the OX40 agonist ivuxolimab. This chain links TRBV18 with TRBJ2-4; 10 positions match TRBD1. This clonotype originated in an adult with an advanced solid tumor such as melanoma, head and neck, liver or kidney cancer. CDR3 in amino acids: CASSSGTGVWNIQYF. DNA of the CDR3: TGTGCCAGCTCAAGCGGGACAGGGGTTTGGAACATTCAGTACTTC.